The clone carrying this TCR beta chain has at least ten counts. Its specificity is unknown. Time point denoted: newly diagnosed GD, antithyroid drugs for less than 3 months. PBMCs were the source of the RNA used for TCR sequencing. The V end lost 1 base, the J end lost 3 bases, and 9 bases lay between the germline ends. Looked up from germline, CDR1 is LGHDT and CDR2 is YNNKEL (reference sequence). This CDR3 is built from 14 residues. Building of the TCR beta libraries involved iRepertoire HTBI primers and Arm-PCR of CDR3 regions. TCRdb analysed the multiplex PCR reads with MiXCR anew, one entry per CDR3 protein. The sample lists approximately 230,000 distinct CDR3 sequences, around 18% occurring once. The sample originates from a study of regulatory T cells in long-lasting Graves disease. Study conclusions and caveats: Examination was confined to peripheral blood, excluding thyroid tissue. New patients shared approximately 1,000 public clonotypes, and persistent patients shared more, with about 2,700.

This specimen consisted of peripheral blood mononuclear cells (PBMCs), obtained at new diagnosis, from a patient treated with antithyroid drugs. The clonotype was recovered from a female donor with Graves disease. The V call is TRBV3-1, the J call TRBJ1-2; D is undetermined. The CDR3 DNA reads as TGTGCCAGCAGCCAAGCTTACCCCGACTATGGCTACACCTTC. It codes for CASSQAYPDYGYTF.